Presented here are 15 T cell receptor beta chains from one specimen sequenced in a study of shared clonotypes between healthy human individuals. Clones were read by immunoSEQ multiplex PCR, and TCRdb kept only the in-frame ones, dropping some. This table holds approximately 500,000 clones, around 96% found once. The sequenced sample was naive CD4+ T cells sorted from blood. The subset was: CD45RA+ positively selected. These receptors originate from a woman aged 30 to 39 in good health.

The chain carries TRBV18 and TRBJ2-5; D is unresolved. The J call is uncertain, as TRBJ2-7 better fits the DNA end. Germline V CDR1 and CDR2: KGHSH, LQKENI. This CDR3 spans 14 amino acids. The CDR3 loop is CASSLSLNPYEQYF. The CDR3 DNA follows: TGTGCCAGCTCACTATCCCTTAACCCCTACGAGCAGTACTTC.

A remark on this clone: At one end the junction does not follow the germline gene, possibly because of a read error. The genes are TRBV20-1 and TRBJ2-7, with 7 bases identical to TRBD2. The germline V gene has CDR1 DFQATT and CDR2 SNEGSKA (reference sequence). The CDR3 runs to 11 residues. The CDR3 is CLGRDDYEQYF. For the CDR3, the DNA is TGTCTGGGGAGGGACGACTACGAGCAGTACTTC.

The chain links TRBV28 to TRBJ2-5; maybe TRBD2 (6 bases). Per germline, CDR1 MDHEN and CDR2 SYDVKM. The V and J ends lost 7 bases and 5 bases respectively, with 14 bases between them. This CDR3 comprises 13 residues. DNA for the CDR3: TGTGCCAGCACCAGACTAGGTACGGAGACCCAGTACTTC. Residues: CASTRLGTETQYF.

The chain couples TRBV7-9 to TRBJ2-5; D assignment may be TRBD1 or TRBD2 (5 bases each). The closer fit of TRBJ2-7 to the DNA end suggests the J call may be wrong. This CDR3 comprises 18 residues. Germline lookup yields CDR1 SEHNR and CDR2 FQNEAQ (reference sequence). CDR3 region: CASSLAGSGTSKVYEQYF. In nucleotides, the CDR3 is TGTGCCAGCAGCTTAGCGGGCTCCGGGACGTCGAAAGTCTACGAGCAGTACTTC.

This clone appeared once. The chain joins TRBV19 to TRBJ2-5; the D gene is possibly TRBD2 (6 bases). The J call is uncertain, as TRBJ2-7 better fits the DNA end. Germline V gene data show CDR1 as LNHDA and CDR2 as SQIVND (reference sequence). The CDR3 contains 15 residues. The DNA for the CDR3 is TGTGCCAGTAGTGTTCGGGACTCGACGGCCGCCGAGCAGTACTTC. This codes for CASSVRDSTAAEQYF.

This sequence joins TRBV10-3 and TRBJ2-5; perhaps D is TRBD1 or TRBD2 (6 bases each). The J call is doubtful: the DNA matches TRBJ2-7 better. This CDR3 has 13 amino acids. Germline CDR1 and CDR2: ENHRY and SYGVKD. For the CDR3, the DNA is TGTGCCATCAGTGACGGGGGCGTCTACGAGCAGTACTTC. Amino acids: CAISDGGVYEQYF.

The chain combines TRBV28 with TRBJ2-1, with D unresolved. Germline V gene data show CDR1 as MDHEN and CDR2 as SYDVKM. The ends were cut back, 6 bases at V and 12 bases at J, with 18 bases in the middle. This CDR3 comprises 13 residues. The CDR3 region is CASSPPGNPMQFF. Here the CDR3 DNA reads TGTGCCAGCAGCCCTCCGGGCAACCCAATGCAGTTCTTC.

This clone was recorded only once. This sequence joins TRBV13 and TRBJ2-7, with D perhaps assigned TRBD1 or TRBD2 (6 bases each). V was trimmed by 2 bases and J by 2 bases, leaving 7 bases between them. The CDR3 consists of 13 residues. CDR1 is PRHDT and CDR2 is FYEKMQ in the germline V gene (reference sequence). The CDR3 sequence is CASSLRGPYEQYF. CDR3 nucleotides: TGTGCCAGCAGCTTACGGGGGCCCTACGAGCAGTACTTC.

The V and J genes are TRBV28 and TRBJ1-5, with 9 nucleotides matching TRBD1. CDR3 length: 15 residues. The trim removed 3 bases at V and 7 bases at J, leaving 7 bases unmatched. The germline gives CDR1 MDHEN, CDR2 SYDVKM. DNA for the CDR3: TGTGCCAGCAGTTTCAAGGGACAGGGACGCCAGCCCCAGCATTTT. The encoded protein is CASSFKGQGRQPQHF.

The V gene is TRBV28, the J gene TRBJ2-7; D might be TRBD1 (6 bases). CDR1 and CDR2 (germline): MDHEN, SYDVKM. This CDR3 contains 14 residues. The ends were cut back, 2 bases at V and 1 base at J, with 9 bases in the middle. The CDR3 DNA reads TGTGCCAGCAGTTTACCGGACAGTTCCTACGAGCAGTACTTC. Translating gives CASSLPDSSYEQYF.

This chain joins TRBV18 and TRBJ1-5; D uncertain. The CDR3 consists of 16 residues. CDR1 and CDR2 (germline): KGHSH, LQKENI. Trimming pared 5 bases from V and 1 base from J, leaving 15 bases between. The CDR3 DNA follows: TGTGCCAGCTCAGTTCATCCGTTAGAGAGCAATCAGCCCCAGCATTTT. Amino acid sequence: CASSVHPLESNQPQHF.

The chain links TRBV19 to TRBJ1-5; 7 nucleotides line up with TRBD1. The CDR3 consists of 15 residues. After removal of 5 bases from V and 3 bases from J, the junction contained 7 bases not matched to a gene. Germline CDR1 LNHDA, CDR2 SQIVND (reference sequence). CDR3 region: CASSLRQGDNQPQHF. The DNA for the CDR3 is TGTGCCAGTAGTCTCCGACAGGGTGACAATCAGCCCCAGCATTTT.

The V call is TRBV28, the J call TRBJ1-5, with TRBD1 as a possible D gene (5 bases). Germline V gene lookup returns CDR1 MDHEN and CDR2 SYDVKM. CDR3 length: 12 amino acids. V was pared by 10 bases and J by 3 bases, with 10 bases between. The CDR3 loop is CAIQEINQPQHF. CDR3 nucleotides: TGTGCCATACAGGAAATCAATCAGCCCCAGCATTTT. The full variable domain, its missing parts supplied by reference TRBV28 and TRBJ1-5, is DVKVTQSSRYLVKRTGEKVFLECVQDMDHENMFWYRQDPGLGLRLIYFSYDVKMKEKGDIPEGYSVSREKKERFSLILESASTNQTSMYLCAIQEINQPQHFGDGTRLSIL.

The chain employs TRBV18 and TRBJ1-2; possible D gene TRBD1, 5 bases. Germline lookup yields CDR1 KGHSH and CDR2 LQKENI. V shed 7 bases and J shed 1 base, with 10 bases lying between them. The CDR3 consists of 13 residues. The CDR3 coding sequence is TGTGCCAGCTGGGACGCTAGTAACTATGGCTACACCTTC. This gives the protein CASWDASNYGYTF.

The chain combines TRBV28 with TRBJ1-5; no clear D. Germline CDR1 MDHEN, CDR2 SYDVKM. CDR3 size: 15 residues. V was clipped by 2 bases and J by 0 bases, with 8 bases between them. This CDR3 is CASSLGQNSNQPQHF. Written as DNA, the CDR3 is TGTGCCAGCAGTTTAGGGCAGAATAGCAATCAGCCCCAGCATTTT.